The 8 T cell receptor beta chains given below trace back to one sample, sequenced in a study of CXCR3-negative and CXCR3-positive naive CD8 T cells. No antigens are known for them. General study findings and limits: Naive CXCR3-positive cells had TRB CDR3s more hydrophobic than those of CXCR3-negative naive cells.

Via 5' RACE with UMI labels, TRB cDNA libraries were prepared. With the 5' RACE reads reprocessed, TCRdb shows one record per CDR3 protein and no DNA. The table counts about 5,800 distinct CDR3 sequences; about 2% lies in the top ten. Sequencing input: naive CXCR3+ CD8+ T cells from blood. This sample's subset: CD45RO-CCR7+CD27+CD95- naive CD8+ T cells expressing CXCR3 (TNR3+). These receptors were collected from a human donor in good health. Some clones in this sample may be carry-over from other donors' samples.

The CDR3 reads CASSVEWAPSSGNTIYF. The genes are TRBV9 and TRBJ1-3. Germline lookup yields CDR1 SGDLS and CDR2 YYNGEE. The CDR3 sequence is 17 residues long.

Considering frequency, this clonotype is medium-sized. The chain couples TRBV29-1 to TRBJ2-7; TCRdb's D call of TRBD2 is untestable without DNA. Looked up from germline, CDR1 is SQVTM and CDR2 is ANQGSEA. The CDR3 runs 15 residues. The CDR3 loop reads CSAGFVGSSPYEQYF.

Measured by frequency, this clonotype is medium-sized. The rearrangement uses TRBV13 and TRBJ2-1; TCRdb's assignment of TRBD1 cannot be checked, as there is no DNA. Per the germline V gene, CDR1 is PRHDT and CDR2 is FYEKMQ (reference sequence). The CDR3 has 12 amino acids. The chain's CDR3 is CASSLGPDREFF.

This chain joins TRBV27 and TRBJ2-1; TCRdb gives TRBD2 as the D gene, but with no DNA this cannot be confirmed. The CDR3 length is 20 residues. Germline CDR1 MNHEY, CDR2 SMNVEV (reference sequence). CDR3 loop: CASSFRVPPTGRAEYNEQFF.

Considering frequency, this clonotype is medium-sized. The rearrangement uses TRBV29-1 and TRBJ2-1; TCRdb gives TRBD1 as the D gene, but with no DNA this cannot be confirmed. CDR1 is SQVTM, CDR2 ANQGSEA, per germline. The CDR3 extends over 15 amino acids. The CDR3 region is CSVEGDVDTYNEQFF.

The chain links TRBV5-1 to TRBJ1-1. CDR1 and CDR2 from the germline V gene are SGHRS and YFSETQ. The CDR3 is 14 amino acids. CDR3 amino acids: CASSFKEQNTEAFF.

Judged by frequency, this clonotype is medium-sized (0.01 to 0.1%). The chain couples TRBV29-1 to TRBJ2-1. CDR3 length: 16 amino acids. CDR1 SQVTM and CDR2 ANQGSEA come from the germline V gene. The CDR3 here is CSVEDTSLLIINEQFF.

This clonotype is identified as medium-sized (0.01 to 0.1%) from frequency. This chain's CDR3 is CASSEDRASYNEQFF. This chain joins TRBV7-2 and TRBJ2-1; the D call of TRBD1 rests on TCRdb alone, since no DNA is present to check it. Germline V CDR1 and CDR2: SGHTA, FQGNSA. The CDR3 has 15 amino acids.